This T cell receptor beta chain was sequenced in a study of blood T cell repertoires in COVID-19. This clone was detected ten times or more. V lost 5 bases and J 0 bases, leaving 7 bases between the germline ends. CDR1 is LNHDA and CDR2 is SQIVND in the germline V gene (reference sequence). The CDR3 extends over 13 amino acids. Produced via immunoSEQ multiplex PCR; TCRdb's table is partial and in-frame only. The sample yields 150,000 or so clones, more than 75% seen once. This receptor was obtained from a human donor with acute or convalescent COVID-19. The donor label of this sample is uncertain. Sequenced material: peripheral blood. J is TRBJ1-1 and V is TRBV19; D unclear. The CDR3 coding sequence is TGTGCCAGTAGTGTCCAGATGAACACTGAAGCTTTCTTT. Encoded protein: CASSVQMNTEAFF.